Presented here are 14 T cell receptor beta chains from one specimen sequenced in a study of beta chain features in type 1 diabetes. Findings and limits, study-wide: Moderately but significantly shorter TCRB CDR3s were found in Type 1 diabetes patients in all four CD4+ subsets.

Reverse transcription of all isolated RNA meant that expressed TCRB transcripts were sequenced. Clones were read by immunoSEQ multiplex PCR, and TCRdb kept only the in-frame ones, dropping some. Of a few hundred thousand clones in the sample, roughly 12% were seen once. Their antigen targets remain unknown. The sample comprised naive CD4+ T cells from blood. The origin of the receptors is a woman aged 18 to 35 with type 1 diabetes.

This clone has just a few counts. The rearrangement joins TRBV18 to TRBJ2-3; TRBD2 aligns across 9 bases. Trimming at V came to 0 bases and at J to 5 bases, leaving 6 bases not matched to a gene. The germline CDR1 and CDR2 sequences are KGHSH and LQKENI. The CDR3 spans 16 residues. CDR3 in DNA: TGTGCCAGCTCACCACCGGCAGCGGGAGGTCAAGATACGCAGTATTTT. Amino acid sequence: CASSPPAAGGQDTQYF.

This chain connects TRBV4-3 to TRBJ2-5; 11 positions match TRBD2. J was trimmed by 2 bases and V by 4 bases; bases with no gene match: 6. Germline V lookup: CDR1 LGHNA, CDR2 YSLEER. The CDR3 loop spans 16 amino acids. The DNA for the CDR3 is TGCGCCAGCAGCCTTCCTAGCGGGAGGACTCAAGAGACCCAGTACTTC. This sequence encodes CASSLPSGRTQETQYF.

This chain connects TRBV5-4 to TRBJ2-1; the match to TRBD1 covers 7 bases. The CDR3 contains 15 residues. Germline V gene lookup returns CDR1 SGHNT and CDR2 YYREEE (reference sequence). After removal of 1 base from V and 3 bases from J, the junction contained 4 bases not matched to a gene. CDR3 in amino acids: CASSLRDRDYNEQFF. CDR3 bases: TGTGCCAGCAGCTTGAGAGACAGGGACTACAATGAGCAGTTCTTC.

This clone was picked up a small number of times. The V call is TRBV7-2, the J call TRBJ2-1; TRBD2 is a possible D gene (6 bases). CDR3 size: 14 residues. Trimming shortened V by 6 bases and J by 2 bases, and 11 bases separated the two germline ends. Germline-derived CDR1 and CDR2 are SGHTA and FQGNSA. Written as DNA, the CDR3 is TGTGCCAGCAGGCGGGGACCCGCCTACAATGAGCAGTTCTTC. It yields the protein CASRRGPAYNEQFF.

This clone came up a few times. The chain carries TRBV18 and TRBJ1-4; D not resolved. This CDR3 comprises 15 residues. V gave up 1 base and J gave up 5 bases, with 11 bases separating them. Germline V gene lookup returns CDR1 KGHSH and CDR2 LQKENI. In DNA, the CDR3 is TGTGCCAGCTCACCACTCGTGACACAGAATGAAAAACTGTTTTTT. As protein: CASSPLVTQNEKLFF.

This clone appeared a few times. The V gene is TRBV6-6, the J gene TRBJ2-7; TRBD1 matches at 8 bases. The germline CDR1 and CDR2 sequences are MNHNY and SVGAGI (reference sequence). The V and J ends lost 5 bases and 9 bases, in that order; junction bases with no gene match: 18. The length of the CDR3 is 16 residues. The CDR3 DNA reads TGTGCCAGCAGTCCCCTTACGCAGGGGGCAAATAAAGCGCAGTACTTC. Translated: CASSPLTQGANKAQYF.

This clone was detected a few times. The rearrangement uses TRBV9 and TRBJ2-1; D possibly corresponds to TRBD2 (7 bases). V was cut by 0 bases and J by 5 bases, with 18 bases left in between. This CDR3 has 17 residues. Germline V gene data show CDR1 as SGDLS and CDR2 as YYNGEE. The CDR3 loop reads CASSVGTAGASHNEQFF. The DNA for the CDR3 is TGTGCCAGCAGCGTAGGGACTGCGGGGGCTTCCCACAATGAGCAGTTCTTC. Variable domain in full (rest from reference TRBV9 and TRBJ2-1): DSGVTQTPKHLITATGQRVTLRCSPRSGDLSVYWYQQSLDQGLQFLIQYYNGEERAKGNILERFSAQQFPDLHSELNLSSLELGDSALYFCASSVGTAGASHNEQFFGPGTRLTVL.

This clone came up once. The chain is built from TRBV30 and TRBJ1-2; TRBD1 agrees at 7 bases. V trimming: 2 bases; J trimming: 7 bases; junction bases outside the gene matches: 13. Germline CDR1 reads GTSNPN; CDR2 reads SVGIG (reference sequence). The CDR3 is 15 amino acids. CDR3 DNA: TGTGCCTGGAGTTCCTACTTGACCCCAGGGGGTGGCTACACCTTC. Residues: CAWSSYLTPGGGYTF.

On this clone itself: The sample contains more than one DNA sequence encoding this CDR3. The chain couples TRBV5-1 to TRBJ1-2; the match to TRBD1 covers 9 bases. Germline V gives CDR1 SGHRS, CDR2 YFSETQ. CDR3 length equals 14 residues. V lost 0 bases, J lost 4 bases, and 1 base stayed unmatched. The CDR3 loop is CASSLEGQGYGYTF. The CDR3 bases are TGCGCCAGCAGCTTGGAGGGACAGGGCTATGGCTACACCTTC.

The chain employs TRBV5-4 and TRBJ2-2; D is perhaps TRBD2 (6 bases). The germline gives CDR1 SGHNT, CDR2 YYREEE (reference sequence). The CDR3 runs to 16 residues. V was cut by 4 bases and J by 6 bases, with 19 bases left in between. CDR3 DNA: TGTGCCAGCAGCCTGGGACCCCCGGGACTCGCCGGGGAGCTGTTTTTT. It translates to CASSLGPPGLAGELFF.

This sequence joins TRBV7-9 and TRBJ1-2; tentative D call: TRBD1 (6 bases). The germline V gene has CDR1 SEHNR and CDR2 FQNEAQ (reference sequence). There are 14 residues in the CDR3. The germline V and J ends were trimmed by 0 bases and 6 bases, with 11 bases remaining between them. The CDR3: CASSLAGTTNGYTF. The CDR3, as DNA: TGTGCCAGCAGCTTAGCCGGGACAACTAATGGCTACACCTTC.

This clone was observed a handful of times. V gene TRBV19 combines with J gene TRBJ1-5, with D possibly being TRBD1 (6 bases). The CDR3 sequence is 14 residues long. Germline loops: CDR1 LNHDA, CDR2 SQIVND (reference sequence). V dropped 7 bases and J dropped 5 bases, with 15 bases sitting between them. The CDR3 DNA reads as TGTGCCAGTACTACAGGGATCGGGTATCAGCCCCAGCATTTT. It translates to CASTTGIGYQPQHF.

This clone has just a few counts. V gene TRBV7-9 combines with J gene TRBJ2-7, with 8 bases fitting TRBD1. V gave up 3 bases and J gave up 6 bases; unmatched junction bases: 4. Germline V lookup: CDR1 SEHNR, CDR2 FQNEAQ (reference sequence). The CDR3 has 13 amino acids. CDR3 nucleotide sequence: TGTGCCAGCAGCTTCATGGACAGGGCCGAGCAGTACTTC. Its protein product is CASSFMDRAEQYF.

The chain recombines TRBV11-1 with TRBJ2-1; TRBD1 is a possible D gene (5 bases). The CDR3 loop spans 14 amino acids. Germline V gene sequence: CDR1 SGHAT, CDR2 FQDESV (reference sequence). The ends were cut back, 7 bases at V and 5 bases at J, with 15 bases in the middle. Here the CDR3 DNA reads TGTGCCAGCATGAGCAGGGCCTATCACAATGAGCAGTTCTTC. Translating it yields CASMSRAYHNEQFF.